The next 4 T cell receptor beta chains were all read from a single sample in a study of T cells in Graves' hyperthyroidism and ophthalmopathy. Regions amplified from RNA transcripts were the TCR beta CDR3 regions. Initially, a first-round RT-PCR of the TCR CDR3 employed the HTBI primer set. TCRdb reprocessed the multiplex PCR reads with MiXCR, giving one entry per CDR3 protein. The top ten hold 44% of the sample, which has over 500,000 distinct CDR3 sequences, over 45% seen once. The sequencing input was peripheral blood or thyroid tissue (not recorded which). These receptors were taken from an adult woman with Graves' disease, either hyperthyroidism or ophthalmopathy (not recorded which).

This clonotype was detected many times. The V call is TRBV5-6, the J call TRBJ1-2, with 9 nucleotides matching TRBD1. V lost 5 bases, J lost 7 bases, and 12 bases stayed unmatched. Looked up from germline, CDR1 is SGHDT and CDR2 is YYEEEE. The CDR3 spans 15 residues. CDR3 in amino acids: CASRKGQGLLGGYTF. The CDR3 DNA sequence: TGTGCCAGCAGGAAGGGACAGGGCCTCCTTGGTGGCTACACCTTC. The full variable domain, in which reference TRBV5-6 and TRBJ1-2 provide the parts outside the CDR3, is DAGVTQSPTHLIKTRGQQVTLRCSPKSGHDTVSWYQQALGQGPQFIFQYYEEEERQRGNFPDRFSGHQFPNYSSELNVNALLLGDSALYLCASRKGQGLLGGYTFGSGTRLTVV.

The chain couples TRBV5-1 to TRBJ1-1, with a weak D call TRBD1 (5 bases). Germline CDR1 and CDR2: SGHRS and YFSETQ. The V and J ends lost 0 bases and 1 base respectively, with 10 bases between them. This CDR3 is 15 amino acids long. The CDR3 region is CASSLEIGANTEAFF. The CDR3 DNA reads TGCGCCAGCAGCTTGGAGATAGGGGCGAACACTGAAGCTTTCTTT.

To note about this clonotype: Germline and junction disagree at one end, which may indicate a read error. The chain combines TRBV7-7 with TRBJ2-7; maybe TRBD2 (6 bases). This CDR3 is built from 15 residues. Germline loops: CDR1 SSHAT, CDR2 FNYEAQ (reference sequence). CDR3 sequence: CASSLAEGPVHEQYF. In nucleotides, the CDR3 is TGTGCTAGCAGCTTAGCGGAGGGCCCCGTCCACGAGCAGTACTTC.

The genes are TRBV20-1 and TRBJ2-6, with unresolved D. The CDR3 totals 15 residues. Germline V lookup: CDR1 DFQATT, CDR2 SNEGSKA (reference sequence). V lost 0 bases and J 0 bases, leaving 6 bases between the germline ends. CDR3 sequence: CSARDRASGANVLTF. In DNA form, the CDR3 reads TGCAGTGCTAGAGATAGGGCCTCTGGGGCCAACGTCCTGACTTTC.